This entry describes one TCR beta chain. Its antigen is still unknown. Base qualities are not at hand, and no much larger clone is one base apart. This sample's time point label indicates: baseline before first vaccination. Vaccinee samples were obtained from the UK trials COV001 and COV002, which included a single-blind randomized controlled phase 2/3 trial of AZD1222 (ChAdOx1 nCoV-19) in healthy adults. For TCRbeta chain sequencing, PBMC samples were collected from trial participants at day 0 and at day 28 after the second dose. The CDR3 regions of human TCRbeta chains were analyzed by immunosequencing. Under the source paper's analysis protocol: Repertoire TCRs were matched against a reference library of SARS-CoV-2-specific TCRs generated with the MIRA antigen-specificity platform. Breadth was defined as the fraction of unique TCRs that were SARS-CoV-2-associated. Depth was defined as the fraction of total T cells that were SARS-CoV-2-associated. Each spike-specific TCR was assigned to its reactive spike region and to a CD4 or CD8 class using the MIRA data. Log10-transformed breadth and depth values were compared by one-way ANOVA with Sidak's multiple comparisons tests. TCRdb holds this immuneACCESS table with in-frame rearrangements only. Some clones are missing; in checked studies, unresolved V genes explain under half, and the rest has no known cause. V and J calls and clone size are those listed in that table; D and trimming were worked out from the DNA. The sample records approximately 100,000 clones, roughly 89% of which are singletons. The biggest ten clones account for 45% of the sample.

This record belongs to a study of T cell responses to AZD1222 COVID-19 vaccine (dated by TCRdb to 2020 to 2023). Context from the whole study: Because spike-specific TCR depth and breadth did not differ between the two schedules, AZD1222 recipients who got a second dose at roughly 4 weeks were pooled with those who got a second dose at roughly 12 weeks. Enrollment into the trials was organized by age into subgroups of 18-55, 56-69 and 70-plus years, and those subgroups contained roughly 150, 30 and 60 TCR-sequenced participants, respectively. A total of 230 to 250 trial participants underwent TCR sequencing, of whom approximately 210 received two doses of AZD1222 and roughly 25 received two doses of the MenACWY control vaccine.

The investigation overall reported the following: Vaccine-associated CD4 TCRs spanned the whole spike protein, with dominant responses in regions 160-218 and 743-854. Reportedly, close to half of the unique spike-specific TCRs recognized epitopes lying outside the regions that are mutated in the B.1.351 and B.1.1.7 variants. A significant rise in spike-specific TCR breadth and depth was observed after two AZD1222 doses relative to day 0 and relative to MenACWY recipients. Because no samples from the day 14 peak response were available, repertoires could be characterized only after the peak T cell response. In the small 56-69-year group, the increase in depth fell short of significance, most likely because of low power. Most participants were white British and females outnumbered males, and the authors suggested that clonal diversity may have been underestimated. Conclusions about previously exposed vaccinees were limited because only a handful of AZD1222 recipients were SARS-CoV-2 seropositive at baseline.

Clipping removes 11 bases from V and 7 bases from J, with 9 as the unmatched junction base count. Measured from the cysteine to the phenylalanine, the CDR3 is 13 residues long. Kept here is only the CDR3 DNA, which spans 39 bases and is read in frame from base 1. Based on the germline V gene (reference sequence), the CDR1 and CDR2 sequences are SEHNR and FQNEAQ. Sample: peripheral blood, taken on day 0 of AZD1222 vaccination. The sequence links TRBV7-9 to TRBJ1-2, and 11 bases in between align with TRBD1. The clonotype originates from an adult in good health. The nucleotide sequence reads TGTGCCGGGCTTCGGACAGGGGGCTTTGGCTACACCTTC. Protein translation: CAGLRTGGFGYTF.